This TCR beta chain was captured in a study of cytomegalovirus exposure and HLA in healthy donors. Study summary: Genetic ancestry analysis placed under 90% of the 398 donors that were genotyped in the Caucasian-associated cluster.

It was with 60 Vbeta and 13 Jbeta primers that the PCR ran. This table comes from immunoSEQ multiplex PCR, and its TCRdb copy is limited to in-frame clones, with some not included. The sample consists of 100,000 to 150,000 clones, about three quarters of them appearing once. Study conclusions and caveats: It was reported that TCR beta sequences correctly inferred the HLA-A and HLA-B alleles for most subjects. Diagnosis of cytomegalovirus status made by the classifier reportedly showed high specificity and sensitivity. As a later analysis revealed, most CMV-associated TCR beta chains appeared HLA-restricted.

In this sample, this clone turned up once. Its antigen is currently unknown. Germline V gene data show CDR1 as SGHDT and CDR2 as YYEEEE. The germline V and J ends were trimmed by 3 bases and 3 bases, with 10 bases remaining between them. The CDR3 runs to 13 residues. This chain uses TRBV5-6 with TRBJ2-7; D possibly corresponds to TRBD1 (5 bases). The TCR sequence derives from a man in his fifties in good health and CMV-seronegative. Sequencing used PBMCs. The CDR3 DNA sequence: TGTGCCAGCAGCTCCACAGGTCGCTACGAGCAGTACTTC. Protein sequence: CASSSTGRYEQYF.